What follows are 7 T cell receptor beta chains derived from one specimen sequenced in a study of control samples from healthy donors and cancer patients. This table comes from immunoSEQ multiplex PCR, and its TCRdb copy is limited to in-frame clones, with some not included. The table records fewer than 200,000 clones, about 90% of them present only once. The sample consisted of blood. The receptors originated from a woman aged 45-60 years in good health.

The chain combines TRBV10-2 with TRBJ1-5; D remains unclear. There are 14 residues in the CDR3. Trimming took off 2 bases at V and 3 bases at J, with 8 bases between the two ends. The germline V gene encodes CDR1 WSHSY and CDR2 SAAADI. CDR3 protein: CASSEGGINQPQHF. CDR3 coding DNA: TGCGCCAGCAGTGAGGGAGGGATCAATCAGCCCCAGCATTTT.

The count of this clone is one. The chain combines TRBV18 with TRBJ1-1; possible D gene TRBD1, 5 bases. The V end lost 8 bases, the J end lost 5 bases, and 27 bases lay between the germline ends. The CDR3 is 17 amino acids. CDR1 is KGHSH and CDR2 is LQKENI in the germline V gene. DNA of the CDR3: TGTGCCAGCAATCTGGGGGTAGGGAAAGCCATGGGGACTGAAGCTTTCTTT. It encodes CASNLGVGKAMGTEAFF.

The V and J genes are TRBV19 and TRBJ2-1; the D call may be TRBD1 or TRBD2 (5 bases each). V was trimmed by 5 bases and J by 3 bases, leaving 8 bases between them. The CDR3 totals 13 residues. Germline V gene lookup returns CDR1 LNHDA and CDR2 SQIVND (reference sequence). The CDR3 coding sequence is TGTGCCAGTAGTCGGGGCCGCTACAATGAGCAGTTCTTC. Amino acids: CASSRGRYNEQFF.

This sequence joins TRBV3-1 (or the pseudogene TRBV3-2) and TRBJ2-5; D is ambiguous. Germline lookup yields CDR1 LGHDT and CDR2 YNNKEL (reference sequence). The CDR3 loop spans 16 amino acids. V was cut by 0 bases and J by 2 bases, with 13 bases left in between. As DNA, the CDR3 is TGTGCCAGCAGCCAAGAAAGGGTAAACAAGCAAGAGACCCAGTACTTC. It encodes CASSQERVNKQETQYF.

The chain couples TRBV9 to TRBJ2-1; 9 nucleotides agree with TRBD1. The CDR3 consists of 15 residues. V gave up 3 bases and J gave up 9 bases; unmatched junction bases: 10. Germline CDR1 and CDR2: SGDLS and YYNGEE. The CDR3 bases are TGTGCCAGCAGCGGGAGGACAGGGGTAGGAGGTGAGCAGTTCTTC. It specifies CASSGRTGVGGEQFF.

The chain uses TRBV5-4 and TRBJ2-7; D gene unclear. V was shortened by 4 bases and J by 1 base, with 9 bases between the two germline ends. Germline values: CDR1 SGHNT, CDR2 YYREEE (reference sequence). This CDR3 contains 13 residues. For the CDR3, the DNA is TGTGCCAGCAGCCCCCCCCATTCCTACGAGCAGTACTTC. Amino acids: CASSPPHSYEQYF.

The chain has TRBV7-2 and TRBJ2-7; D tentatively fits TRBD1 or TRBD2 (5 bases each). The germline V and J ends were trimmed by 0 bases and 4 bases, with 13 bases remaining between them. CDR1 and CDR2 (germline): SGHTA, FQGNSA. The CDR3 extends over 15 amino acids. The CDR3: CASSLAGDGGYEQYF. In DNA form, the CDR3 reads TGTGCCAGCAGCTTAGCAGGGGACGGTGGTTACGAGCAGTACTTC.